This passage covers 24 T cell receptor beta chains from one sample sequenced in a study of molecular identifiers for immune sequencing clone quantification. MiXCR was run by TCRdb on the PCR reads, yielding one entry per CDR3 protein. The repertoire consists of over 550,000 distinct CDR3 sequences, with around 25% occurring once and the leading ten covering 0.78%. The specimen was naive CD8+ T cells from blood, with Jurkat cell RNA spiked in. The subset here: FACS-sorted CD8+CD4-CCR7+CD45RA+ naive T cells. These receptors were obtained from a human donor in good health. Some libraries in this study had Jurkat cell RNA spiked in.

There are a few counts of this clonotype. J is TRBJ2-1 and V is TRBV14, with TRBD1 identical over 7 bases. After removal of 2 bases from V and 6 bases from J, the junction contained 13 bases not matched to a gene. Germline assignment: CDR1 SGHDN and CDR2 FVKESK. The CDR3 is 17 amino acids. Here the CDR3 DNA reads TGTGCCAGCAGCCAATTCCGAACCGGGACAGTAAGCAATGAGCAGTTCTTC. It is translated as CASSQFRTGTVSNEQFF.

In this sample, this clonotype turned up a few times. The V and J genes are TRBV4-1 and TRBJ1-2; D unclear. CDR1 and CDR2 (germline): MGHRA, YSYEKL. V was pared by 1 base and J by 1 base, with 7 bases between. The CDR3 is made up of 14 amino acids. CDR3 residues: CASSQVDHNYGYTF. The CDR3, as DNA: TGCGCCAGCAGCCAAGTTGATCATAACTATGGCTACACCTTC.

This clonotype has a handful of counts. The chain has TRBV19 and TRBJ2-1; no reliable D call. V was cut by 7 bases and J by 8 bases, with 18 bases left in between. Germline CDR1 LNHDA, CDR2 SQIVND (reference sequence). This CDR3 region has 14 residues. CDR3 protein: CASIGSLSPHEQFF. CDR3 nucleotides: TGTGCCAGTATTGGTTCACTTAGCCCCCATGAGCAGTTCTTC.

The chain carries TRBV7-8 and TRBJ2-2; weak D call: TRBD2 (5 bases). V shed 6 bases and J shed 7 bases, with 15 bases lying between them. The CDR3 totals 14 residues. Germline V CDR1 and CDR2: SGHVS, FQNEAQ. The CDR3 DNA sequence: TGTGCCAGCAGATTGGGCTTCGGGATCGGGGAGCTGTTTTTT. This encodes CASRLGFGIGELFF.

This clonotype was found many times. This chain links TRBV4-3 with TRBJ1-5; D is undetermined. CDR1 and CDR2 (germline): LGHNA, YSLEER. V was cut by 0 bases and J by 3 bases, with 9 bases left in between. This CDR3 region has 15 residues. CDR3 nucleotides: TGCGCCAGCAGCCAAGATTGGCAGGACAATCAGCCCCAGCATTTT. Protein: CASSQDWQDNQPQHF.

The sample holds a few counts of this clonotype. The CDR3: CASSPGTSVSNQPQHF. For the CDR3, the DNA is TGTGCCAGCAGTCCTGGGACATCGGTTAGCAATCAGCCCCAGCATTTT. The chain joins TRBV27 to TRBJ1-5; possible D gene TRBD1, 6 bases. Trimming pared 5 bases from V and 0 bases from J, leaving 14 bases between. Germline assignment: CDR1 MNHEY and CDR2 SMNVEV (reference sequence). This CDR3 spans 16 amino acids.

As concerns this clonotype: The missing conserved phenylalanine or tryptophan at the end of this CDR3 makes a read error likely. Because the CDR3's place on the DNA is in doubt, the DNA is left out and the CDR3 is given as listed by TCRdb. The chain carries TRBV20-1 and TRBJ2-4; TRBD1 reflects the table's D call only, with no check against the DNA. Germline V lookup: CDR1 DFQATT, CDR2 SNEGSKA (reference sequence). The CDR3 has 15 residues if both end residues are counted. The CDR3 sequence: CSARDLRQASSAPSC.

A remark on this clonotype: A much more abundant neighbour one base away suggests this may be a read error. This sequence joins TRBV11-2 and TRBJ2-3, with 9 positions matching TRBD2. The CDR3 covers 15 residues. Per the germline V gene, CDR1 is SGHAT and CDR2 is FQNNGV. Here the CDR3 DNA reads TGTGCCAGCAGCTCTAGCGGGATAATCACAGCTACGCAGTATTTT. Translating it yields CASSSSGIITATQYF.

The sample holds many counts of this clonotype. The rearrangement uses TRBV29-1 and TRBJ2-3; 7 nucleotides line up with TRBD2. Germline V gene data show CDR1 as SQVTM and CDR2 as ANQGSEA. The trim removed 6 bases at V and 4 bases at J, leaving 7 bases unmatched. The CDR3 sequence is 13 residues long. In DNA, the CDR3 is TGCAGCGTCGCAGCGGGGAACCCAGATACGCAGTATTTT. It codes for CSVAAGNPDTQYF.

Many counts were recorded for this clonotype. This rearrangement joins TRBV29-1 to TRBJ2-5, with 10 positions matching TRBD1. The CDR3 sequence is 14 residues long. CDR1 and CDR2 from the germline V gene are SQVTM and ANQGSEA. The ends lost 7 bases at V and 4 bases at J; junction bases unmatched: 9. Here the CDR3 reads CSGFDRGRVETQYF. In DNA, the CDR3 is TGCAGCGGATTCGACAGGGGGCGAGTAGAGACCCAGTACTTC.

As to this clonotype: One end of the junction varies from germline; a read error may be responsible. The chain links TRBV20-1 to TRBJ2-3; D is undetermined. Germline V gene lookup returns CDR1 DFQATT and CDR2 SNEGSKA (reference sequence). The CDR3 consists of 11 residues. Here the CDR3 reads CSSSIIDTHYF. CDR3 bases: TGCAGTTCTAGTATCATCGATACGCACTATTTT.

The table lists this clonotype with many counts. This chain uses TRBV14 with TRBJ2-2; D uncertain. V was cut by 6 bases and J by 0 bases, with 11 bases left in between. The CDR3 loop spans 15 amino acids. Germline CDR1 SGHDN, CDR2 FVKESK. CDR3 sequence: CASSWQSPNTGELFF. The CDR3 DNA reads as TGTGCCAGCAGTTGGCAGTCCCCGAACACCGGGGAGCTGTTTTTT.

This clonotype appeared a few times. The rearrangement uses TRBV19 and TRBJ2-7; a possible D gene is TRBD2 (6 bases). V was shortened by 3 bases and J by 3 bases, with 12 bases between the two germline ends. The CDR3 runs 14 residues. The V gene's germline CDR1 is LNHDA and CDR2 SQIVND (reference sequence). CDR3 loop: CASSMRLDYYEQYF. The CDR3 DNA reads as TGTGCCAGTAGTATGCGACTGGACTACTACGAGCAGTACTTC.

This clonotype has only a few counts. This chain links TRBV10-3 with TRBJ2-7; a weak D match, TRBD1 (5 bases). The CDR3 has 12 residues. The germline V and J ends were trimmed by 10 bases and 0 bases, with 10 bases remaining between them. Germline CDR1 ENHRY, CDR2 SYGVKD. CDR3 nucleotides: TGTGCCAGCCAGGGCAGCTCCTACGAGCAGTACTTC. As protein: CASQGSSYEQYF.

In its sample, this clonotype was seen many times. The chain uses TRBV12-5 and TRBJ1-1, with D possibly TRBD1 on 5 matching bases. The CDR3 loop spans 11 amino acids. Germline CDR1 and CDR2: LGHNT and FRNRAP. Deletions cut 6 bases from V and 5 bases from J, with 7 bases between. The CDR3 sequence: CASGWGTEAFF. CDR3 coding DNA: TGTGCTAGTGGATGGGGGACTGAAGCTTTCTTT.

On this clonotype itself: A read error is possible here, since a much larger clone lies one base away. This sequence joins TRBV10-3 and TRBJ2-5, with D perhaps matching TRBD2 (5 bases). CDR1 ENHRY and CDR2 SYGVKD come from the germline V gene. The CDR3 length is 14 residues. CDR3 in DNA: TGTGCCATCCTCGACCGAAATGACGGGAAGACCCGGTACTTC. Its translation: CAILDRNDGKTRYF.

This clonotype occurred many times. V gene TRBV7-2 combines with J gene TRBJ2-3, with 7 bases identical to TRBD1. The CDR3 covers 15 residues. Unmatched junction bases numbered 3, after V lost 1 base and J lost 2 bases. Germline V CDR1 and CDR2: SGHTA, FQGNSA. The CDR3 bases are TGTGCCAGCAGCTTAGGACAGGGATACACAGATACGCAGTATTTT. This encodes CASSLGQGYTDTQYF.

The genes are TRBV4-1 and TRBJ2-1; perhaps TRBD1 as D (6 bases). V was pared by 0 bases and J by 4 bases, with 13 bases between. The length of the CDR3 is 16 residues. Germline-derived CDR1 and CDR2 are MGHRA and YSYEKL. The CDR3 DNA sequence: TGCGCCAGCAGCCAAGAACGCCAGGGGATATACAATGAGCAGTTCTTC. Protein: CASSQERQGIYNEQFF.

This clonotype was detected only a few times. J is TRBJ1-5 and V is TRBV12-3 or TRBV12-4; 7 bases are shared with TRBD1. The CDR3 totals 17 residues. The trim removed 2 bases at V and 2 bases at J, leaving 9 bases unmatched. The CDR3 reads CASSLFTFGTGNQPQHF. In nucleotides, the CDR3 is TGTGCCAGCAGTTTATTTACCTTCGGGACAGGCAATCAGCCCCAGCATTTT.

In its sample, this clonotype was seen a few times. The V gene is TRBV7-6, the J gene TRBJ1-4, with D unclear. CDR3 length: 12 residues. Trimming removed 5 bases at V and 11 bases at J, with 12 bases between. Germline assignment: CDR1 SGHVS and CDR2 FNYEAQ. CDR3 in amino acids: CASSPGPGKLFF. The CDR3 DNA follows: TGTGCCAGCAGCCCCGGCCCGGGCAAACTGTTTTTT.

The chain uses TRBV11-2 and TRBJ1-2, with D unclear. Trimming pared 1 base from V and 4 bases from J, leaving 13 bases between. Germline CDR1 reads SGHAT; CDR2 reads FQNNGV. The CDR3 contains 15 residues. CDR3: CASSLAGWGSYGYTF. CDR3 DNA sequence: TGTGCCAGCAGCTTAGCGGGGTGGGGATCCTATGGCTACACCTTC. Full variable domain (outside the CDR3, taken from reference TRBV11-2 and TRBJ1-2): EAGVAQSPRYKIIEKRQSVAFWCNPISGHATLYWYQQILGQGPKLLIQFQNNGVVDDSQLPKDRFSAERLKGVDSTLKIQPAKLEDSAVYLCASSLAGWGSYGYTFGSGTRLTVV.

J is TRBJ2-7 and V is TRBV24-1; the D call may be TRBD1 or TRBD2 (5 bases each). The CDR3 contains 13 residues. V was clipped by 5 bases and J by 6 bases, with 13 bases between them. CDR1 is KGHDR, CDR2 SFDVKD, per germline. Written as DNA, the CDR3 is TGTGCCACCAGTGCGGGGCCAGTAGGCGAGCAGTACTTC. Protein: CATSAGPVGEQYF.

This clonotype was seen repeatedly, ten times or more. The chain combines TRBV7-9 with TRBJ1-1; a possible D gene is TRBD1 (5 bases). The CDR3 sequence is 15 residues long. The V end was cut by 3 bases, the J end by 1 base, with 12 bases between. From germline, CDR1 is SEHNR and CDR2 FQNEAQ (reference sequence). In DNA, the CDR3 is TGTGCCAGCAGCTTTGGGGGTTCGGGGAACACTGAAGCTTTCTTT. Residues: CASSFGGSGNTEAFF.

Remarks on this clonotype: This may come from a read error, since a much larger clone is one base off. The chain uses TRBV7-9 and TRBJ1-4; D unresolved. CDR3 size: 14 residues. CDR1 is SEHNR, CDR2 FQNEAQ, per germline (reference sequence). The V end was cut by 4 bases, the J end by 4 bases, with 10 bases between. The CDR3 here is CASSCQSNNEKLFF. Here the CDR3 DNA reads TGTGCCAGCAGCTGCCAGAGTAATAATGAAAAACTGTTTTTT.